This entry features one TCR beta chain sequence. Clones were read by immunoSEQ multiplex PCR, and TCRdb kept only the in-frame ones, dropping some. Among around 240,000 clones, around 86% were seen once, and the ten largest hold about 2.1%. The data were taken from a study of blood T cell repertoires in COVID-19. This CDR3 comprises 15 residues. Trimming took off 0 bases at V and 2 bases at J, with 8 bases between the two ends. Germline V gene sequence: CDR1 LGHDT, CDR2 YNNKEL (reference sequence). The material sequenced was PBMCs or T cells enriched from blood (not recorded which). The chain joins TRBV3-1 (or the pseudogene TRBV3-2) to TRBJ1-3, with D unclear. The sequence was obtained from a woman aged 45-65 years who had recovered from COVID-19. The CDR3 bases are TGTGCCAGCAGCCAAGAAGCGGGGACTGGAAACACCATATATTTT. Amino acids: CASSQEAGTGNTIYF.